The rows below give T cell receptor beta chains drawn from one sample of a study of human thymus T cells. The assay was immunoSEQ multiplex PCR, and TCRdb's table has in-frame clones only and misses some. This table has 57,000 or so clones, about 93% appearing once. Sequenced: blood. The receptors were sampled from a boy under two years old with a congenital heart defect but otherwise immunologically healthy. CDR3s include the opening cysteine and the closing phenylalanine or tryptophan. A D gene is named only where the DNA matches it firmly. Clone size is stated in some rows and not others, as once, few, many or a class when expanded.

TRBV30	.	TRBJ1-2	.	TGTGCCTGGAGTATATCCGGGGGCTATGGCTACACCTTC	CAWSISGGYGYTF
TRBV5-6	.	TRBJ1-1	.	TGTGCCAGCAGCTTGATCGGGAATACTGAAGCTTTCTTT	CASSLIGNTEAFF
TRBV7-9	.	TRBJ2-1	.	TGTGCCAGCAGCCCCGGGTCTGACTCCTACAATGAGCAGTTCTTC	CASSPGSDSYNEQFF
TRBV28	.	TRBJ1-5	.	TGTGCCAGCGTCCGATTTCCAGCAGGTCAGGTAAACAATTTGGCCCAGCATTTT	CASVRFPAGQVNNLAQHF
TRBV9	.	TRBJ1-1	.	TGTGCCAGCAGCGTAGATGTCCTGAACACTGAAGCTTTCTTT	CASSVDVLNTEAFF
TRBV7-2	.	TRBJ2-2	.	TGTGCCAGCAGCTTAGTATGGACCCTCCGGAGCGGGGAGCTGTTTTTT	CASSLVWTLRSGELFF
TRBV19	TRBD1	TRBJ2-5	.	TGTGCCAGTAGTATTGACAGGGTGGCGACCCAGTACTTC	CASSIDRVATQYF
TRBV11-1	TRBD2	TRBJ2-1	.	TGTGCCAGCAGCTTACTAGCGGGCGAATACAATGAGCAGTTCTTC	CASSLLAGEYNEQFF
TRBV4-1	.	TRBJ1-1	.	TGCGCCAGCAGCCACCCGGGACAGAACACTGAAGCTTTCTTT	CASSHPGQNTEAFF
TRBV30	.	TRBJ2-7	.	TGTGCCTGGATGGGGGCCTTTCCCTACGAGCAGTACTTC	CAWMGAFPYEQYF
TRBV28	.	TRBJ1-2	.	TGTGCCAGCAGTCTCACAGGGATAGGCTACACCTTC	CASSLTGIGYTF
TRBV7-9	.	TRBJ2-3	.	TGTGCCAGCAGCCGTCGACAGGGAGGGGATACGCAGTATTTT	CASSRRQGGDTQYF
TRBV6-4	.	TRBJ2-1	.	TGTGCCAGCAGCCACCGGACAGTATTTTACAATGAGCAGTTCTTC	CASSHRTVFYNEQFF
TRBV2	.	TRBJ2-1	.	TGTGCCAGCAGTGAATCGCCAGGGAGCAATGAGCAGTTCTTC	CASSESPGSNEQFF
TRBV30	TRBD1	TRBJ1-1	.	TGTGCCTGGTCGACAGGGTATTACACTGAAGCTTTCTTT	CAWSTGYYTEAFF
TRBV6-1	.	TRBJ2-7	.	TGTGCCAGCAGTTTAGGCTACGAGCAGTACTTC	CASSLGYEQYF
TRBV10-3	.	TRBJ1-6	.	TGTGCCATCAGTGTCAAGGCGGGTAATTCACCCCTCCACTTT	CAISVKAGNSPLHF
TRBV7-9	.	TRBJ1-4	.	TGTGCCAGCAGCTCTCGGATGAATAATGAAAAACTGTTTTTT	CASSSRMNNEKLFF
TRBV4-2	.	TRBJ2-5	.	TGTGCCAGCAGCCAAGTAGACCGACTCCAAGAGACCCAGTACTTC	CASSQVDRLQETQYF
TRBV27	.	TRBJ2-3	once	TGTGCCAGCACACTAAGGGTGGGCAGCGGAGGCACAGATACGCAGTATTTT	CASTLRVGSGGTDTQYF
TRBV28	.	TRBJ2-3	.	TGTGCCAGCAGTTGGCCTTGGGAAAGCACAGATACGCAGTATTTT	CASSWPWESTDTQYF
TRBV29-1	.	TRBJ2-1	.	TGCAGCGCATCTCTCATGGCCCCTAACAGGGGAGGGGAGCAGTTCTTC	CSASLMAPNRGGEQFF
TRBV7-2	TRBD2	TRBJ2-3	.	TGTGCCAGCACGAGGACTAGCAGTTCAGATACGCAGTATTTT	CASTRTSSSDTQYF
TRBV2	.	TRBJ1-1	.	TGTGCCAGCAAGAGGGATTCAACTGAAGCTTTCTTT	CASKRDSTEAFF
TRBV18	.	TRBJ1-3	.	TGTGCCAGCTCACGCGAGGACGGCTACTCTGGAAACACCATATATTTT	CASSREDGYSGNTIYF
TRBV4-3	TRBD2	TRBJ2-5	.	TGCGCCAGCAGCCAAGCGCGGGGGGCGATTGGGGAGACCCAGTACTTC	CASSQARGAIGETQYF
TRBV7-9	.	TRBJ2-5	.	TGTGCCAGCAGCTCGGGGACCGTACTCCCACTGGAGACCCAGTACTTC	CASSSGTVLPLETQYF
TRBV19	TRBD1	TRBJ2-7	.	TGTGCCAGTAGTATGGGGACAGGGGGAATGTACGAGCAGTACTTC	CASSMGTGGMYEQYF
TRBV27	TRBD2	TRBJ2-1	.	TGTGCCAGCAGTTGGACTAGCGGATACAATGAGCAGTTCTTC	CASSWTSGYNEQFF
TRBV7-2	.	TRBJ1-1	.	TGTGCCAGCAGCTTAATGTACAACATGAACACTGAAGCTTTCTTT	CASSLMYNMNTEAFF
TRBV2	.	TRBJ1-2	.	TGTGCCAGCAGTTTCCTTGTGAGGCAGGCGAGCAATGGCTACACCTTC	CASSFLVRQASNGYTF
TRBV6-5	TRBD2	TRBJ2-3	.	TGTGCCAGCAGTTACTTGAGCGGGGTAGGAACAGATACGCAGTATTTT	CASSYLSGVGTDTQYF
TRBV28	.	TRBJ2-1	.	TGTGCCAGCAGGCAAAAACGGACCGCGGGGATCTTACAGGGGTTCTTC	CASRQKRTAGILQGFF
TRBV4-2	.	TRBJ2-5	.	TGTGCCAGCAGCCAAGATGAGACCCGTGGGGGGGAGACCCAGTACTTC	CASSQDETRGGETQYF
TRBV4-1	TRBD1	TRBJ2-5	.	TGCGCCAGCAGCCAGAAACCGGGACAGGGGAAGGAGACCCAGTACTTC	CASSQKPGQGKETQYF
TRBV10-3	TRBD1	TRBJ2-1	.	TGTGCCATCAGGGGGGGACGGGCGGACAGGGGCTCCTACAATGAGCAGTTCTTC	CAIRGGRADRGSYNEQFF
TRBV29-1	TRBD1	TRBJ1-2	.	TGCAGCGCCTTCGCGGGACAGGGTATTTATGGCTACACCTTC	CSAFAGQGIYGYTF
TRBV5-6	.	TRBJ1-2	.	TGTGCCAGCAGCTTTGACTCCTATGGCTACACCTTC	CASSFDSYGYTF
TRBV27	.	TRBJ2-1	.	TGTGCCAGCAGTTCCCAGGGACCCTTCAATGAGCAGTTCTTC	CASSSQGPFNEQFF
TRBV5-6	.	TRBJ2-1	.	TGTGCCAGCAGCCCCCGATGGGGGCCCACCTACAATGAGCAGTTCTTC	CASSPRWGPTYNEQFF
TRBV5-1	.	TRBJ2-7	few	TGCGCCAGCAGCTTGTCAGGGTACGAGCAGTACTTC	CASSLSGYEQYF
TRBV4-1	.	TRBJ2-2	.	TGCGCCAGCAGCCAAGAATTGGGCGGGGAGCTGTTTTTT	CASSQELGGELFF
TRBV5-1	.	TRBJ1-1	.	TGCGCCAGCAGCTTGTTTAGTCCAGGAGACAACTTGAACACTGAAGCTTTCTTT	CASSLFSPGDNLNTEAFF
TRBV28	.	TRBJ2-7	.	TGTGCCAGCAGCCCCGGGACTGGATCCTACGAGCAGTACTTC	CASSPGTGSYEQYF
TRBV27	TRBD1	TRBJ1-1	.	TGTGCCAGCAGTGGGCCCGGGACAGGGGAGACGGGCACTGAAGCTTTCTTT	CASSGPGTGETGTEAFF
TRBV11-1	TRBD2	TRBJ2-7	once	TGTGCCAGCAGCTTGCGGGGGACCTCCTACGAGCAGTACTTC	CASSLRGTSYEQYF
TRBV25-1	TRBD1	TRBJ2-5	.	TGTGCCAGCAGTGAATCCTTGCAGGGGGAAAAGGAGACCCAGTACTTC	CASSESLQGEKETQYF
TRBV7-6	.	TRBJ2-4	.	TGTGCCAGCAGCTTAGGTATGGGTGAAAACATTCAGTACTTC	CASSLGMGENIQYF
TRBV5-1	.	TRBJ2-1	few	TGCGCCAGCAGCTTTTGGGATCCGAACAATGAGCAGTTCTTC	CASSFWDPNNEQFF
TRBV29-1	TRBD1	TRBJ1-2	.	TGCAGCGTTGGACAGGGTTATGGCTACACCTTC	CSVGQGYGYTF
TRBV6-5	.	TRBJ1-1	.	TGTGCCAGCAACAGTGCCTGGGCTGAAGCTTTCTTT	CASNSAWAEAFF
TRBV7-3	TRBD2	TRBJ2-3	.	TGTGCCAGCAGCTTAACGGAAGTAGCGGGGGGGCCAGATACGCAGTATTTT	CASSLTEVAGGPDTQYF
TRBV27	.	TRBJ2-7	.	TGTGCCAGCAGTCTGAGCCCCCCCTACGAGCAGTACTTC	CASSLSPPYEQYF
TRBV7-9	.	TRBJ1-1	.	TGTGCCAGCAGCTTAGAAGGACAGAACACTGAAGCTTTCTTT	CASSLEGQNTEAFF
TRBV7-2	.	TRBJ1-1	.	TGTGCCAGCAGCCCCGACAGCACTGAAGCTTTCTTT	CASSPDSTEAFF
TRBV4-1	TRBD1	TRBJ1-5	few	TGCGCCAGCAGCCAAGCCTTCGACAGGGTGGGCAATCAGCCCCAGCATTTT	CASSQAFDRVGNQPQHF
TRBV7-2	.	TRBJ2-1	.	TGTGCCAGCAGCCCATTCCGGGACAATGAGCAGTTCTTC	CASSPFRDNEQFF